Below, one T cell receptor (beta chain) is given with its context. No antigen is known for it. A total RNA quantity of 3500 ng went into each TCR library. One entry per CDR3 protein, without DNA, is what TCRdb gives after re-calling the 5' RACE reads. The table lists 420,000 or so distinct CDR3 sequences. The CDR3 is 13 amino acids. CDR1 and CDR2 (germline): GTSNPN, SVGIG (reference sequence). This sample stems from a study of monozygotic twins with inflammatory bowel disease. General study findings and limits: Differences in immunosuppressive treatment may have been a source of added variability in patient repertoires. The data did not back a single strong IBD-associated clonotype or signal.

The sequencing input was blood. V usage is TRBV30 and J usage is TRBJ1-2. The clonotype was recovered from a human donor with ulcerative colitis or Crohn's disease, or a healthy co-twin of an affected twin (not recorded which). The CDR3 sequence: CAWSWGEGKGYTF.